The 13 T cell receptor beta chains below were found in one sample sequenced in a study of tumor-infiltrating lymphocytes in primary liver carcinoma. Co-extraction yielded RNA and DNA from roughly 20-30 mg of unsorted bulk tissue. A constant-region primer served to make TCR beta cDNA from about 490 ng total RNA. It was through three nested multiplex PCR rounds of slightly modified ARM-PCR that TCR beta libraries arose. The opening two PCR rounds, 10 cycles each, paired TRBV1-TRBV30 forward primers with a C-beta reverse primer. TCRdb reprocessed the multiplex PCR reads via MiXCR and lists one record per CDR3 protein. The sample has roughly 100,000 distinct CDR3 sequences; approximately 80% are singletons. The sample consisted of liver tumor tissue from sampling region 3. The sample's subset: tumor region T3, left-lateral pole. The receptors were sampled from a man aged 35-49 years with primary liver carcinoma and hepatitis B virus infection.

Concerning this clonotype itself: An end of the junction differs from the germline gene, which may be a read error. This chain uses TRBV29-1 with TRBJ2-5, with 10 bases that match TRBD1. Germline V gene sequence: CDR1 SQVTM, CDR2 ANQGSEA. The CDR3 covers 14 residues. CDR3 bases: TGCAGCCATGCTTCCGGGACAGGGGAAGAGACCCAATACTTC. The encoded protein is CSHASGTGEETQYF.

Worth noting for this clonotype: Given a much more abundant clone one base away, this may be a read error. The chain combines TRBV20-1 with TRBJ2-7, with a possible D match to TRBD1 (6 bases). V lost 0 bases and J 0 bases, leaving 12 bases between the germline ends. The germline gives CDR1 DFQATT, CDR2 SNEGSKA (reference sequence). CDR3 length: 15 residues. The CDR3 nucleotides are TGCAGTGCTAGAGATTTAGGGGACATCTCCTACGAGCAGTACTTC. Residues: CSARDLGDISYEQYF.

Note on this clonotype: Germline and junction disagree at one end, which may indicate a read error. This chain links TRBV4-1 with TRBJ1-1, with D maybe TRBD1 (5 bases). This CDR3 has 16 amino acids. Germline V gene sequence: CDR1 MGHRA, CDR2 YSYEKL. The CDR3 bases are TGCGTCAGCAGCCAAGATTCGGGGGTACAGAACACTGAAGCCTTCTTT. Translated: CVSSQDSGVQNTEAFF.

This chain connects TRBV6-6 to TRBJ1-5; 7 bases map to TRBD1. The germline V gene has CDR1 MNHNY and CDR2 SVGAGI (reference sequence). This CDR3 region has 16 residues. Trimming took 1 base from V and 1 from J; bases not matched to a gene: 4. CDR3 protein: CASSYCDRVSNQPQHF. CDR3 DNA sequence: TGTGCCAGCAGTTACTGTGACAGGGTGAGCAATCAGCCCCAGCATTTT.

Regarding this clonotype: At one of its ends the junction is not consistent with the germline gene, which may arise from a read error. The chain recombines TRBV12-3 or TRBV12-4 with TRBJ1-5; D perhaps matches TRBD1 (5 bases). CDR3 length: 16 residues. In DNA, the CDR3 is TGTGTCAGCAGTCCCTCAGGACACGGGAGGGCTCAGCCCCAGCATTTT. It encodes CVSSPSGHGRAQPQHF.

This clonotype was observed a handful of times. Possible read error: a much larger clone is one base away. CDR3 in amino acids: CASNLGWGAGNQPQHF. CDR3 coding DNA: TGTGCCAGCAACCTAGGGTGGGGGGCTGGCAATCAGCCCCAGCATTTT. The V call is TRBV28, the J call TRBJ1-5, with TRBD1 as a possible D gene (6 bases). This CDR3 contains 16 residues. Germline-derived CDR1 and CDR2 are MDHEN and SYDVKM. Trimming left V 7 bases short and J 2 bases short, with 18 bases between.

In the case of this clonotype: As the CDR3 is not closed by the conserved phenylalanine or tryptophan, this likely results from a read error. CDR3 sequence (DNA): TGCAGCGTTTATCGACAGGGGGGGTACGAGCAGTACTTA. This codes for CSVYRQGGYEQYL. V is TRBV29-1 and J is TRBJ2-7; 9 positions match TRBD1. V dropped 5 bases and J dropped 4; count of bases not matched to a gene: 6. The CDR3 runs 13 residues. The germline V gene encodes CDR1 SQVTM and CDR2 ANQGSEA.

The J gene is TRBJ2-3, the V gene TRBV7-2, with no clear D. Germline assignment: CDR1 SGHTA and CDR2 FQGNSA. V was clipped by 5 bases and J by 2 bases, with 5 bases between them. This CDR3 is built from 12 residues. As DNA, the CDR3 is TGTGCCAGCAGCACCTACACAGATACGCAGTATTTT. This encodes CASSTYTDTQYF.

This clonotype was observed at least ten times. A read error is possible here, since a much larger clone lies one base away. The V call is TRBV6-5, the J call TRBJ1-2; the match to TRBD1 covers 7 bases. Per germline, CDR1 MNHEY and CDR2 SVGAGI. This CDR3 contains 14 residues. For the CDR3, the DNA is TGTACCAGCAGTTACTCGTGGGACAGCTATGGCTACACCTTC. It is translated as CTSSYSWDSYGYTF.

As to this clonotype: This CDR3 is missing its conserved last phenylalanine or tryptophan, likely due to a read error. The chain couples TRBV6-1 to TRBJ2-3, with D unresolved. Germline V gives CDR1 MNHNS, CDR2 SASEGT. The CDR3 is 12 residues long. Trimming cost V 7 bases and J 2 bases, with 7 bases left between them. This CDR3 reads CASKSITDTQYL. CDR3 in DNA: TGTGCCAGCAAGTCCATCACAGATACGCAGTATCTT.

Comments on this clonotype: The junction does not match germline at one end; this may be a read error. This chain uses TRBV29-1 with TRBJ1-1; D is undetermined. Germline V gene lookup returns CDR1 SQVTM and CDR2 ANQGSEA. The CDR3 spans 16 residues. The CDR3 loop is CSVETGMIIMNTEAIF. DNA of the CDR3: TGCAGCGTTGAAACGGGAATGATCATCATGAACACTGAAGCTATCTTT. Variable domain in full (rest from reference TRBV29-1 and TRBJ1-1): SAVISQKPSRDICQRGTSLTIQCQVDSQVTMMFWYRQQPGQSLTLIATANQGSEATYESGFVIDKFPISRPNLTFSTLTVSNMSPEDSSIYLCSVETGMIIMNTEAIFGQGTRLTVV.

As to this clonotype: A read error may be the cause here, since a much bigger clone is one base away. The chain combines TRBV7-3 with TRBJ1-1, with TRBD1 matching 11 bases. The CDR3 sequence is 14 residues long. Germline V gives CDR1 SGHTA, CDR2 FQGTGA. Trimming took 8 bases from V and 6 from J; bases not matched to a gene: 8. CDR3 amino acids: CASGGTGGIAEAFF. For the CDR3, the DNA is TGTGCCAGCGGCGGGACAGGGGGGATAGCTGAAGCTTTCTTT.

As regards this clonotype: It is likely a read error, because the conserved phenylalanine at the end of the CDR3 is missing. The V gene is TRBV5-1, the J gene TRBJ2-5, with TRBD2 matching 9 bases. The CDR3 is made up of 17 amino acids. Looked up from germline, CDR1 is SGHRS and CDR2 is YFSETQ. Trimming took 0 bases from V and 5 from J; bases not matched to a gene: 11. The CDR3 sequence: CASSLERLAGSRETQYL. CDR3 in DNA: TGCGCCAGCAGCTTGGAGCGCCTAGCGGGAAGCCGCGAGACCCAGTACCTC.